These 10 T cell receptor beta chains were all obtained from the same sample, sequenced in a study of blood T cells in healthy people across ages. Primers used in a second PCR of about 6 to 11 cycles were a sample-barcoded 5' primer and a J-beta primer mix. TCRdb reprocessed the 5' RACE reads via MiXCR and lists one record per CDR3 protein. Among some 1,000,000 distinct CDR3 sequences listed, 20% to 25% were seen once. A further study also used this sample, focusing on T cells of mothers and their children.

Sequencing input: blood. The receptors were sampled from a girl aged 2 to 10 in good health.

The chain combines TRBV20-1 with TRBJ2-1, with 7 nucleotides matching TRBD2. Germline loops: CDR1 DFQATT, CDR2 SNEGSKA (reference sequence). The CDR3 is 16 amino acids. V gave up 3 bases and J gave up 3 bases; unmatched junction bases: 11. Here the CDR3 reads CSASPSGTGYYNEQFF. The CDR3 nucleotides are TGCAGTGCTAGTCCTAGCGGAACGGGGTACTACAATGAGCAGTTCTTC.

The chain combines TRBV12-3 or TRBV12-4 with TRBJ1-1; D gene unclear. With 3 bases removed from V and 4 bases from J, the gap between germline ends came to 12 bases. CDR3 length equals 14 residues. CDR3 in amino acids: CASSLAEMITEAFF. The DNA for the CDR3 is TGTGCCAGCAGTTTGGCAGAGATGATCACTGAAGCTTTCTTT.

This clonotype was found many times. CDR3 sequence: CATSDHRTGNLLETQYF. The CDR3, as DNA: TGTGCCACCAGTGATCACCGGACAGGGAATCTTCTAGAGACCCAGTACTTC. The chain carries TRBV24-1 and TRBJ2-5; 8 nucleotides match TRBD1. This CDR3 is built from 17 residues. CDR1 KGHDR and CDR2 SFDVKD come from the germline V gene. The junction had 12 bases not matched to a gene; V was cut back by 3 bases and J by 4 bases.

The CDR3 nucleotides are TGCGCCAGCAGCCCTGGGGGGCTCCCAAAGGTCTACGAGCAGTACTTC. This encodes CASSPGGLPKVYEQYF. The chain combines TRBV5-1 with TRBJ2-7; tentatively, D is TRBD1 or TRBD2 (6 bases each). Germline V lookup: CDR1 SGHRS, CDR2 YFSETQ. The V end was cut by 4 bases, the J end by 3 bases, with 20 bases between. This CDR3 has 16 amino acids.

This clonotype has only a few counts. It is likely a read error, because the conserved phenylalanine at the end of the CDR3 is missing. The limits of the CDR3 on the DNA are not certain, so only TCRdb's listed CDR3 is given. The CDR3 is CASSPATGLLFV. V is TRBV7-9 and J is TRBJ1-2; TRBD1, the D gene given by the table, was not confirmed from the DNA. CDR1 and CDR2 from the germline V gene are SEHNR and FQNEAQ (reference sequence). The CDR3 has 12 residues if both end residues are counted.

The CDR3 is CASSGRDRVNEQFF. The CDR3 DNA sequence: TGTGCCAGCAGCGGCCGGGACAGGGTCAATGAGCAGTTCTTC. The gene calls are TRBV5-6 and TRBJ2-1; 9 positions match TRBD1. CDR3 length equals 14 residues. Germline CDR1 and CDR2: SGHDT and YYEEEE. V was pared by 4 bases and J by 6 bases, with 5 bases of the junction left unmatched.

The chain is built from TRBV14 and TRBJ2-1; possible D gene TRBD1, 6 bases. Trimming removed 0 bases at V and 9 bases at J, with 9 bases between. This CDR3 comprises 13 residues. Germline assignment: CDR1 SGHDN and CDR2 FVKESK. The CDR3 DNA sequence: TGTGCCAGCAGCCAAGATGGGACACCTGAGCAGTTCTTC. Its protein product is CASSQDGTPEQFF.

This clonotype has just a few counts. The genes are TRBV28 and TRBJ1-3, with no clear D. Trimming removed 4 bases from V and 2 bases from J, with 9 bases in between. The CDR3 is 14 amino acids. CDR1 and CDR2 (germline): MDHEN, SYDVKM. The CDR3 is CASSSQEPGNTIYF. As DNA, the CDR3 is TGTGCCAGCAGTTCGCAGGAGCCTGGAAACACCATATATTTT.

The CDR3 nucleotides are TGTGCCAGCAGCTTAGCGGAGGTGGCCCTGCAGGAGCAGTTCTTC. This translates into CASSLAEVALQEQFF. V usage is TRBV11-1 and J usage is TRBJ2-5; weak D call: TRBD2 (5 bases). The J call is uncertain, as TRBJ2-1 better fits the DNA end. The CDR3 is made up of 15 amino acids. Germline CDR1 reads SGHAT; CDR2 reads FQDESV (reference sequence).

V gene TRBV12-3 or TRBV12-4 combines with J gene TRBJ2-1, with 10 bases that match TRBD2. This CDR3 region has 14 residues. With V trimmed by 7 bases and J by 7 bases, 7 bases remained unmatched. CDR3 in DNA: TGTGCCAGCAATTGGGCTAGCGGGAGTAATGAGCAGTTCTTC. It yields the protein CASNWASGSNEQFF.